One and the same sample provided the 10 T cell receptor beta chains below, sequenced in a study of response to subunit inactivated influenza vaccine. TCRdb recomputed calls from the RT-PCR reads with MiXCR, one row per CDR3 protein. The table has roughly 500,000 distinct CDR3 sequences, more than 15% seen once. The sequencing here drew on CD4+ T cells sorted from PBMCs, taken 23 months after vaccination. Receptors were obtained from a man aged 50 to 69 who received an inactivated influenza vaccine.

This sequence joins TRBV20-1 and TRBJ1-4; D possibly corresponds to TRBD1 (5 bases). Per the germline V gene, CDR1 is DFQATT and CDR2 is SNEGSKA (reference sequence). CDR3 length equals 14 residues. Trimming stripped 3 bases from V and 7 bases from J, with 15 bases between. The DNA for the CDR3 is TGCAGTGCTAGCGTCCCGGGGCAGGGTGAAAAACTGTTTTTT. Amino acid sequence: CSASVPGQGEKLFF.

The chain couples TRBV20-1 to TRBJ2-1, with D hard to call. Trimming removed 0 bases at V and 10 bases at J, with 10 bases between. Germline V gene sequence: CDR1 DFQATT, CDR2 SNEGSKA (reference sequence). The CDR3 spans 12 residues. CDR3 DNA sequence: TGCAGTGCTAGAGATCTCGCCCAAGAGCAGTTCTTC. Translated, it gives CSARDLAQEQFF.

This clonotype occurred a few times. V gene TRBV11-2 combines with J gene TRBJ2-1; 8 positions match TRBD1. The CDR3 totals 13 residues. V shed 6 bases and J 6 bases; nucleotides not matched to a gene: 4. CDR1 is SGHAT, CDR2 FQNNGV, per germline. The CDR3 DNA sequence: TGTGCCAGCAGGCAGACAGGGGTCAATGAGCAGTTCTTC. Residues: CASRQTGVNEQFF.

The genes are TRBV28 and TRBJ1-5, with 7 bases fitting TRBD1. With V trimmed by 8 bases and J by 1 base, 8 bases remained unmatched. From germline, CDR1 is MDHEN and CDR2 SYDVKM. This CDR3 is 15 amino acids long. CDR3 DNA: TGTGCCAGCGGTAGACAGGGAACAAGCAATCAGCCCCAGCATTTT. Translation gives CASGRQGTSNQPQHF.

V is TRBV6-2 or TRBV6-3 and J is TRBJ2-2; TRBD1 might be the D (6 bases). In germline, CDR1 is MNHEY, CDR2 SVGEGT. V was pared by 8 bases and J by 5 bases, with 18 bases between. The CDR3 runs to 15 residues. The CDR3 DNA reads as TGTGCCAGCGGGGGACAACTACCTAAAACCGGGGAGCTGTTTTTT. Translation: CASGGQLPKTGELFF.

In its sample, this clonotype was seen many times. V gene TRBV6-1 combines with J gene TRBJ2-7; D might be TRBD2 (6 bases). This CDR3 contains 16 residues. In germline, CDR1 is MNHNS, CDR2 SASEGT. V dropped 8 bases and J dropped 3 bases, with 23 bases sitting between them. CDR3 bases: TGTGCCAGCCGGGGTATTGGGGACTCTATATTCTACGAGCAGTACTTC. Residues: CASRGIGDSIFYEQYF.

The V and J genes are TRBV27 and TRBJ2-5, with D possibly being TRBD2 (5 bases). The germline CDR1 and CDR2 sequences are MNHEY and SMNVEV (reference sequence). CDR3 length: 17 residues. The V and J ends lost 5 bases and 5 bases respectively, with 24 bases between them. CDR3 residues: CASSRRADSGLGETQYF. The CDR3 DNA sequence: TGTGCCAGCAGTCGGCGGGCCGATTCAGGATTGGGCGAGACCCAGTACTTC.

Only a few counts were recorded for this clonotype. The J gene is TRBJ2-1, the V gene TRBV4-1, with D possibly being TRBD2 (5 bases). Germline CDR1 is MGHRA and CDR2 is YSYEKL. This CDR3 has 17 amino acids. Trimming removed 0 bases from V and 6 bases from J, with 18 bases in between. The CDR3 reads CASSQDADPPGGNEQFF. CDR3 nucleotide sequence: TGCGCCAGCAGCCAAGATGCGGACCCACCAGGAGGCAATGAGCAGTTCTTC.

This clonotype occurred a few times. The chain combines TRBV5-1 with TRBJ2-7; unclear D gene. The CDR3 is made up of 14 amino acids. CDR1 is SGHRS, CDR2 YFSETQ, per germline. V dropped 1 base and J dropped 2 bases, with 10 bases sitting between them. The CDR3 loop is CASSLSTTTYEQYF. CDR3 coding DNA: TGCGCCAGCAGCTTGTCCACAACGACCTACGAGCAGTACTTC.

This clonotype was counted a few times. CDR3 amino acids: CASSFNLAGGGNEQFF. The CDR3 nucleotides read TGTGCCAGCAGCTTTAATTTAGCGGGGGGTGGCAATGAGCAGTTCTTC. This rearrangement joins TRBV11-2 to TRBJ2-1; 10 nucleotides align to TRBD2. Unmatched junction bases numbered 8, after V lost 3 bases and J lost 6 bases. This CDR3 region has 16 residues. Per germline, CDR1 SGHAT and CDR2 FQNNGV.